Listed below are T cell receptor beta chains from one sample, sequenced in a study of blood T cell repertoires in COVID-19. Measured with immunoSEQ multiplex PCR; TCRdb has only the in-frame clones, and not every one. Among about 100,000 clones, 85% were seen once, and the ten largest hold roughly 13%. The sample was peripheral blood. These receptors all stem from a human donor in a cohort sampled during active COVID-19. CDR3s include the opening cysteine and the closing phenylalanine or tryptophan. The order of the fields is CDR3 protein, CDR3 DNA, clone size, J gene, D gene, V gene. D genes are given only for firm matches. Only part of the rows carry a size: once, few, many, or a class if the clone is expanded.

CDR3 protein: CASSPRQNLYEQYF
CDR3 DNA: TGCGCCAGCAGTCCCCGACAGAACCTCTACGAGCAGTACTTC
clone size: NA
J gene: TRBJ2-7
D gene: NA
V gene: TRBV23-1

CDR3 protein: CASGLVDVRTEAFF
CDR3 DNA: TGTGCTAGTGGTTTGGTCGATGTGAGGACTGAAGCTTTCTTT
clone size: NA
J gene: TRBJ1-1
D gene: NA
V gene: TRBV12-5

CDR3 protein: CASNPGGIGYEQYF
CDR3 DNA: TGCGCCAGCAATCCGGGAGGTATTGGGTACGAGCAGTACTTC
clone size: NA
J gene: TRBJ2-7
D gene: TRBD2
V gene: TRBV5-1

CDR3 protein: CASSLGWGAGLGDTQYF
CDR3 DNA: TGTGCCAGCAGCTTAGGATGGGGAGCGGGCCTGGGAGATACGCAGTATTTT
clone size: NA
J gene: TRBJ2-3
D gene: NA
V gene: TRBV7-9

CDR3 protein: CASSLSGAYNSPLHF
CDR3 DNA: TGCGCCAGCAGCTTGTCGGGGGCCTATAATTCACCCCTCCACTTT
clone size: NA
J gene: TRBJ1-6
D gene: NA
V gene: TRBV5-1

CDR3 protein: CAISPTSAGTEAFF
CDR3 DNA: TGTGCCATCAGTCCCACGTCGGCGGGCACTGAAGCTTTCTTT
clone size: NA
J gene: TRBJ1-1
D gene: NA
V gene: TRBV10-3

CDR3 protein: CASSKQGATYEQYF
CDR3 DNA: TGTGCCAGCAGCAAACAGGGGGCTACATACGAGCAGTACTTC
clone size: NA
J gene: TRBJ2-7
D gene: TRBD1
V gene: TRBV2

CDR3 protein: CASSVGDTTTTLGELFF
CDR3 DNA: TGTGCCAGCAGCGTAGGGGACACTACCACCACGCTTGGGGAGCTGTTTTTT
clone size: NA
J gene: TRBJ2-2
D gene: NA
V gene: TRBV9

CDR3 protein: CASSEGLAGGLPKETQYF
CDR3 DNA: TGTGCCAGCAGTGAAGGACTAGCGGGGGGGCTCCCAAAAGAGACCCAGTACTTC
clone size: NA
J gene: TRBJ2-5
D gene: TRBD2
V gene: TRBV2

CDR3 protein: CASGQSAVRGETQYF
CDR3 DNA: TGTGCTAGTGGCCAGTCAGCCGTCCGGGGTGAGACCCAGTACTTC
clone size: NA
J gene: TRBJ2-5
D gene: NA
V gene: TRBV12-5

CDR3 protein: CASSLSSGAGVYNEQFF
CDR3 DNA: TGTGCCAGCAGCTTGTCATCAGGAGCGGGAGTCTACAATGAGCAGTTCTTC
clone size: NA
J gene: TRBJ2-1
D gene: TRBD2
V gene: TRBV7-2

CDR3 protein: CASAYRAKNTEAFF
CDR3 DNA: TGTGCCAGCGCCTACAGGGCGAAGAACACTGAAGCTTTCTTT
clone size: NA
J gene: TRBJ1-1
D gene: NA
V gene: TRBV19

CDR3 protein: CASSAPGTVNQPQHF
CDR3 DNA: TGTGCCAGCAGCGCACCCGGGACAGTCAATCAGCCCCAGCATTTT
clone size: NA
J gene: TRBJ1-5
D gene: TRBD1
V gene: TRBV9

CDR3 protein: CASSRAGALLMGNTIYF
CDR3 DNA: TGTGCCAGCAGCCGGGCAGGGGCCCTCTTGATGGGAAACACCATATATTTT
clone size: NA
J gene: TRBJ1-3
D gene: NA
V gene: TRBV28

CDR3 protein: CASSRDSARGYTF
CDR3 DNA: TGTGCCAGCAGCCGGGACAGTGCCAGGGGCTACACCTTC
clone size: NA
J gene: TRBJ1-2
D gene: TRBD1
V gene: TRBV5-8

CDR3 protein: CASSPRLTPNTGELFF
CDR3 DNA: TGTGCCAGCTCACCAAGACTCACACCTAACACCGGGGAGCTGTTTTTT
clone size: NA
J gene: TRBJ2-2
D gene: NA
V gene: TRBV18

CDR3 protein: CASSRRGGETQYF
CDR3 DNA: TGTGCCAGCAGCCGGCGGGGGGGAGAGACCCAGTACTTC
clone size: NA
J gene: TRBJ2-5
D gene: TRBD2
V gene: TRBV7-9

CDR3 protein: CASSPRHNEKLFF
CDR3 DNA: TGTGCCAGCAGCCCTCGACATAATGAAAAACTGTTTTTT
clone size: NA
J gene: TRBJ1-4
D gene: NA
V gene: TRBV11-2

CDR3 protein: CASSQNPGYSLETQYF
CDR3 DNA: TGTGCCAGCAGCCAGAACCCTGGATACAGTTTGGAGACCCAGTACTTC
clone size: once
J gene: TRBJ2-5
D gene: NA
V gene: TRBV14

CDR3 protein: CASSGRVAQYF
CDR3 DNA: TGTGCCAGCAGTGGTCGGGTTGCGCAGTATTTT
clone size: NA
J gene: TRBJ2-3
D gene: NA
V gene: TRBV25-1

CDR3 protein: CSASRGEQFF
CDR3 DNA: TGCAGTGCATCTAGGGGTGAGCAGTTCTTC
clone size: NA
J gene: TRBJ2-1
D gene: NA
V gene: TRBV20-1

CDR3 protein: CASSPQPNYGHTF
CDR3 DNA: TGTGCCAGCAGCCCTCAGCCTAACTATGGCCACACCTTC
clone size: NA
J gene: TRBJ1-2
D gene: NA
V gene: TRBV14

CDR3 protein: CATSSRTGELFF
CDR3 DNA: TGTGCCACCAGTTCGAGGACCGGGGAGCTGTTTTTT
clone size: NA
J gene: TRBJ2-2
D gene: NA
V gene: TRBV24-1

CDR3 protein: CAWSVAGGAETQYF
CDR3 DNA: TGTGCCTGGAGTGTGGCGGGAGGGGCGGAGACCCAGTACTTC
clone size: NA
J gene: TRBJ2-5
D gene: TRBD2
V gene: TRBV30

CDR3 protein: CASSLILAEQYF
CDR3 DNA: TGTGCCAGCAGCTTGATCTTGGCCGAGCAGTACTTC
clone size: NA
J gene: TRBJ2-7
D gene: NA
V gene: TRBV7-9

CDR3 protein: CASSETGRTNEKLFF
CDR3 DNA: TGCGCCAGCAGCGAGACAGGGCGCACTAATGAAAAACTGTTTTTT
clone size: few
J gene: TRBJ1-4
D gene: TRBD1
V gene: TRBV4-3

CDR3 protein: CASGFYGGAKNIQYF
CDR3 DNA: TGTGCTAGTGGTTTTTATGGGGGGGCCAAAAACATTCAGTACTTC
clone size: NA
J gene: TRBJ2-4
D gene: NA
V gene: TRBV12-5

CDR3 protein: CASSHRGASSYEQYF
CDR3 DNA: TGTGCCAGCAGTCACAGGGGCGCAAGCTCCTACGAGCAGTACTTC
clone size: NA
J gene: TRBJ2-7
D gene: TRBD1
V gene: TRBV6-5

CDR3 protein: CASSWTGDETQYF
CDR3 DNA: TGTGCCAGCAGCTGGACAGGGGACGAGACCCAGTACTTC
clone size: NA
J gene: TRBJ2-5
D gene: TRBD1
V gene: TRBV11-2

CDR3 protein: CASSYLGVGELFF
CDR3 DNA: TGTGCCAGCAGTTACTTAGGGGTCGGGGAGCTGTTTTTT
clone size: NA
J gene: TRBJ2-2
D gene: NA
V gene: TRBV6-2/TRBV6-3

CDR3 protein: CASSLGSSGRRFYEQYF
CDR3 DNA: TGTGCCAGCAGCTTAGGGTCTAGCGGGAGACGATTCTACGAGCAGTACTTC
clone size: NA
J gene: TRBJ2-7
D gene: TRBD2
V gene: TRBV7-2

CDR3 protein: CASSQAGTGANVLTF
CDR3 DNA: TGTGCCAGCAGCCAAGCGGGAACTGGGGCCAACGTCCTGACTTTC
clone size: NA
J gene: TRBJ2-6
D gene: NA
V gene: TRBV3-1/TRBV3-2

CDR3 protein: CASTGGTNEKLFF
CDR3 DNA: TGTGCCAGCACCGGGGGTACTAATGAAAAACTGTTTTTT
clone size: once
J gene: TRBJ1-4
D gene: NA
V gene: TRBV5-5

CDR3 protein: CASSLGGRTNEKLFF
CDR3 DNA: TGCGCCAGCAGCTTAGGGGGCCGGACTAATGAAAAACTGTTTTTT
clone size: NA
J gene: TRBJ1-4
D gene: TRBD1
V gene: TRBV5-1

CDR3 protein: CASSFKQGADTQYF
CDR3 DNA: TGTGCCAGCAGCTTCAAACAGGGCGCAGATACGCAGTATTTT
clone size: NA
J gene: TRBJ2-3
D gene: NA
V gene: TRBV5-4

CDR3 protein: CASSLVQGNEKLFF
CDR3 DNA: TGTGCCAGCAGCTTGGTGCAGGGGAATGAAAAACTGTTTTTT
clone size: NA
J gene: TRBJ1-4
D gene: NA
V gene: TRBV5-5

CDR3 protein: CASSRRAEETQYF
CDR3 DNA: TGTGCCAGCAGTCGGAGGGCCGAAGAGACCCAGTACTTC
clone size: NA
J gene: TRBJ2-5
D gene: NA
V gene: TRBV12-3/TRBV12-4

CDR3 protein: CASSQKVPGQGLNEKLFF
CDR3 DNA: TGCGCCAGCAGCCAAAAAGTCCCGGGACAGGGATTGAATGAAAAACTGTTTTTT
clone size: NA
J gene: TRBJ1-4
D gene: TRBD1
V gene: TRBV5-1

CDR3 protein: CASSHLGQGREQFF
CDR3 DNA: TGCGCCAGCAGCCATCTGGGACAGGGTCGTGAGCAGTTCTTC
clone size: NA
J gene: TRBJ2-1
D gene: TRBD1
V gene: TRBV4-3

CDR3 protein: CASSNQQGAGTEAFF
CDR3 DNA: TGTGCCAGCTCAAATCAACAGGGGGCCGGCACTGAAGCTTTCTTT
clone size: once
J gene: TRBJ1-1
D gene: TRBD1
V gene: TRBV18

CDR3 protein: CASSPRASGIAGELFF
CDR3 DNA: TGTGCCAGCAGCCCCCGGGCTAGCGGGATTGCCGGGGAGCTGTTTTTT
clone size: NA
J gene: TRBJ2-2
D gene: TRBD2
V gene: TRBV11-2

CDR3 protein: CASSRDGGGPYNEQFF
CDR3 DNA: TGTGCCAGCAGCCGCGATGGGGGGGGACCCTACAATGAGCAGTTCTTC
clone size: NA
J gene: TRBJ2-1
D gene: TRBD2
V gene: TRBV7-8

CDR3 protein: CASSYSMRTGGTEAFF
CDR3 DNA: TGTGCCAGCAGTTACTCGATGAGGACAGGGGGCACTGAAGCTTTCTTT
clone size: NA
J gene: TRBJ1-1
D gene: TRBD1
V gene: TRBV6-5

CDR3 protein: CASSLGGSNYEQYF
CDR3 DNA: TGTGCCAGCAGCTTAGGTGGCTCGAACTACGAGCAGTACTTC
clone size: NA
J gene: TRBJ2-7
D gene: NA
V gene: TRBV7-9

CDR3 protein: CASSQWTVNTEAFF
CDR3 DNA: TGTGCCAGCAGCCAATGGACAGTGAACACTGAAGCTTTCTTT
clone size: NA
J gene: TRBJ1-1
D gene: NA
V gene: TRBV3-1/TRBV3-2

CDR3 protein: CASSLADSPAYGYTF
CDR3 DNA: TGTGCCAGCTCACTCGCTGACAGTCCCGCCTATGGCTACACCTTC
clone size: NA
J gene: TRBJ1-2
D gene: NA
V gene: TRBV18

CDR3 protein: CASSLSGSGGRLNEQFF
CDR3 DNA: TGTGCCAGCAGCTTGTCGGGGTCGGGCGGGAGGTTGAATGAGCAGTTCTTC
clone size: NA
J gene: TRBJ2-1
D gene: TRBD2
V gene: TRBV5-4

CDR3 protein: CASSAQGFVNTIYF
CDR3 DNA: TGTGCCAGTAGTGCACAGGGTTTCGTCAACACCATATATTTT
clone size: NA
J gene: TRBJ1-3
D gene: NA
V gene: TRBV19

CDR3 protein: CASSLPTGSGANVLTF
CDR3 DNA: TGTGCCAGCTCCTTGCCTACGGGCTCTGGGGCCAACGTCCTGACTTTC
clone size: NA
J gene: TRBJ2-6
D gene: NA
V gene: TRBV18

CDR3 protein: CASSQGASGGLGEQYF
CDR3 DNA: TGCGCCAGCAGCCAAGGTGCCTCAGGGGGCTTAGGCGAGCAGTACTTC
clone size: NA
J gene: TRBJ2-7
D gene: TRBD1
V gene: TRBV4-3

CDR3 protein: CASRNGRGQNSPLHF
CDR3 DNA: TGTGCCAGCAGGAACGGGCGGGGGCAGAATTCACCCCTCCACTTT
clone size: NA
J gene: TRBJ1-6
D gene: NA
V gene: TRBV7-9

CDR3 protein: CASSSVGGHNEQFF
CDR3 DNA: TGTGCCAGCAGTTCGGTAGGGGGTCACAATGAGCAGTTCTTC
clone size: NA
J gene: TRBJ2-1
D gene: NA
V gene: TRBV27

CDR3 protein: CASSLVQGRGSPLHF
CDR3 DNA: TGTGCCAGCAGCTTAGTACAGGGAAGGGGATCACCCCTCCACTTT
clone size: NA
J gene: TRBJ1-6
D gene: NA
V gene: TRBV7-2

CDR3 protein: CASGRTGYGNTIYF
CDR3 DNA: TGTGCCAGCGGACGGACAGGCTATGGAAACACCATATATTTT
clone size: NA
J gene: TRBJ1-3
D gene: TRBD1
V gene: TRBV6-5

CDR3 protein: CASRWGGNEQFF
CDR3 DNA: TGTGCCAGCAGGTGGGGGGGGAATGAGCAGTTCTTC
clone size: NA
J gene: TRBJ2-1
D gene: TRBD2
V gene: TRBV2